Given below is one T cell receptor beta chain in context. The source of the sample is a study of blood T cell repertoires in COVID-19. Turning to the study itself: Sites in the United States, Italy and Spain provided acute and convalescent COVID-19 samples. In each case, the material was cDNA or gDNA derived from T cells, B-cell-depleted T cells, or PBMCs.

The CDR3 contains 16 residues. The germline CDR1 and CDR2 sequences are SGHDT and YYEEEE. V lost 3 bases, J lost 2 bases, and 17 bases lay in between. In the original workflow: Reference gene primer amplification gave estimated nucleated cell counts. Sequencing used immunoSEQ multiplex PCR; TCRdb keeps in-frame clones, though not all of them. V and J calls plus clone size are reproduced from that table; the DNA served to infer D and trimming. The sample includes roughly 41,000 clones, about 88% seen only once; the top ten take approximately 10%. This TCR was recovered from a man between 60 and 75 years old with active COVID-19. Sequenced material: peripheral blood. The chain couples TRBV5-6 to TRBJ2-5; possible D gene TRBD2, 5 bases. The CDR3 DNA sequence: TGTGCCAGCAGCTCGAAACTAGATACGTTACAAGAGACCCAGTACTTC. It is translated as CASSSKLDTLQETQYF.